This TCR beta chain was documented in a study of CD4 T cell repertoires in COVID-19 (dated by TCRdb to about 2021). Concerning the study at large: To analyze cross-reactivity, the CFSE-low cells were expanded with IL-2 for under eleven days and then labeled again and restimulated with spike proteins from other coronaviruses. Naturally processed CD4+ T cell responses to SARS-CoV-2 spike and nucleoprotein were characterized in COVID-19-recovered individuals, and clonal composition was assessed by TCR Vbeta sequencing. In three recovered individuals, the TCR Vbeta repertoire of SARS-CoV-2-reactive T cells was analyzed at the subset level. What the study reported, not specific to this receptor: Several of the most expanded SARS-CoV-2-reactive clonotypes were found to be shared between two or all three memory subsets, suggesting intraclonal diversification. Between about 7 and 28% of SARS-CoV-2 clonotypes were also found in SARS-CoV and/or HKU1 spike-stimulated secondary cultures, consistent with cross-reactivity.

Libraries came from the immunoSEQ multiplex PCR assay. The authors processed their data as follows. The Chao-Jaccard similarity index and the number of shared clonotypes were used to measure repertoire overlap between subsets. The immuneACCESS repertoire file appears here via TCRdb, limited to in-frame rearrangements. These files lack a portion of the clones; in checked studies, under half of the deficit traces to unresolved V genes, and the cause of the others is not known. For V, J and clone size, that table is used; D and trimming come from the DNA. The sample table shows more than 65,000 clones, and under 90% are seen once. Clones ranked in the top ten supply 0.5% to 0.6% of the sample. As regards this clone: Its cognate antigen has yet to be identified. Base qualities were left out, and no much larger clone turns up one base away.

Taken from the germline V gene, the CDR1 and CDR2 loops are SGHRS and YFSETQ. The CDR3 starts with the cysteine, ends with the phenylalanine, and has 14 residues. The only DNA kept is the CDR3, 42 bases in frame from the first base. V and J are truncated by 2 bases and 3 bases respectively, leaving an intervening sequence of 11 bases. The time point tag for this specimen amounts to: sample from a COVID-19-recovered individual after infection. Donors were patients who had recovered from mild-to-severe COVID-19. Memory T cell samples that were not cultured were sequenced immediately after ex vivo isolation. From peripheral blood mononuclear cells, the researchers isolated CD4+ total memory, central memory, effector memory and circulating T follicular helper cells.

The sequence is built from TRBV5-1 and TRBJ1-2; possibly the D gene is TRBD1, per 5 matching bases. This material consisted of CD4+ T cells from peripheral blood, taken after recovery from COVID-19. This receptor was identified in a human donor who had COVID-19. The DNA reads TGCGCCAGCAGCTTATCCGGGGGGGACTATGGCTACACCTTC. Its protein is CASSLSGGDYGYTF.